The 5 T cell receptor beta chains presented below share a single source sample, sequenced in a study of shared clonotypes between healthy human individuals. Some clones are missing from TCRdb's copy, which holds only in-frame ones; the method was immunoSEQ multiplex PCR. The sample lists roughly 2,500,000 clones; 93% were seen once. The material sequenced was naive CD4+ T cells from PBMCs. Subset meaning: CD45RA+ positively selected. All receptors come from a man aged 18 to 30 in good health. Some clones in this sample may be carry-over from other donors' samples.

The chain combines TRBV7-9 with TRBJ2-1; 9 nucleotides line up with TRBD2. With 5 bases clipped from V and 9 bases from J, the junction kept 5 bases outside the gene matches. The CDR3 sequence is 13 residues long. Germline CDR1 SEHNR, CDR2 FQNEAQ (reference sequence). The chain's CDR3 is CASSPGLAPEQFF. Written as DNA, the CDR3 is TGTGCCAGCAGCCCGGGACTAGCTCCTGAGCAGTTCTTC.

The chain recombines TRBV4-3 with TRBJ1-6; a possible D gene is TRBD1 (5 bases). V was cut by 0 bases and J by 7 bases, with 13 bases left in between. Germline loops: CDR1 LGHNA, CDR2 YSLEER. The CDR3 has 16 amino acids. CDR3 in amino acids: CASSQEPGRENSPLHF. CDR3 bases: TGCGCCAGCAGCCAAGAACCGGGACGGGAGAATTCACCCCTCCACTTT.

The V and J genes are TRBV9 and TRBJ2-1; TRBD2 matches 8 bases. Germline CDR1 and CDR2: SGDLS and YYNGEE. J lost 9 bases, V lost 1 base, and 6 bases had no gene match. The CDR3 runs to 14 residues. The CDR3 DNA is TGTGCCAGCAGCGTACAAGCGGGAGTCGGTGAGCAGTTCTTC. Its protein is CASSVQAGVGEQFF.

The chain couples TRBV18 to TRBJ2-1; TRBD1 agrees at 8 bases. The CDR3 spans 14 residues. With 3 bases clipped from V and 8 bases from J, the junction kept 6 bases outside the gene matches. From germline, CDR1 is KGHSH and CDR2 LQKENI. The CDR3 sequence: CASSPGQVGYEQFF. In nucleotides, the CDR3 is TGTGCCAGCTCACCGGGACAGGTTGGCTATGAGCAGTTCTTC.

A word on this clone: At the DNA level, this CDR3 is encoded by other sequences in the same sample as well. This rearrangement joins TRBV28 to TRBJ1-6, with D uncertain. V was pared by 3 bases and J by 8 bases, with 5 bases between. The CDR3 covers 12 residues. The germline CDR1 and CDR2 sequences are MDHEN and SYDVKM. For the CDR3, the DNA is TGTGCCAGCAGTTTGAGTGATTCACCCCTCCACTTT. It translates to CASSLSDSPLHF.